This TCR beta chain emerged from a study of OX40 agonist ivuxolimab in advanced cancers. TCRdb's table, derived via immunoSEQ multiplex PCR, lists solely in-frame clones and lacks some. The sample lists approximately 74,000 clones, more than 80% occurring once. The junction had 7 bases not matched to a gene; V was cut back by 7 bases and J by 6 bases. The germline V gene encodes CDR1 SNHLY and CDR2 FYNNEI. This CDR3 comprises 14 residues. This chain joins TRBV2 and TRBJ2-1; 9 nucleotides match TRBD2. The TCR comes from an adult with an advanced solid tumor such as melanoma, head and neck, liver or kidney cancer. The material sequenced was CD4+ or CD8+ T cells sorted from blood, taken in a trial of the OX40 agonist ivuxolimab. CDR3 coding DNA: TGTGCCAGCAAGTCGCGGGAGGGTGCCAATGAGCAGTTCTTC. Protein: CASKSREGANEQFF.